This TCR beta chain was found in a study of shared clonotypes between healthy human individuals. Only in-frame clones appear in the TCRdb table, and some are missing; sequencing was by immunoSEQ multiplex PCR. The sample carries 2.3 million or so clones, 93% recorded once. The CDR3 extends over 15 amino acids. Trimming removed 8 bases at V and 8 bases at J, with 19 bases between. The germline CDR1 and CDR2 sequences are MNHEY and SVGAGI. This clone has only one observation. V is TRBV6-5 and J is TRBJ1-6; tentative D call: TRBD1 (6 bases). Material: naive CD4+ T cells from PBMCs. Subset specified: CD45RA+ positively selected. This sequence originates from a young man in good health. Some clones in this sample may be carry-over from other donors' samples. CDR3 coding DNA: TGTGCCAGCGCCCGAGGGGGAAATAGCGATTCACCCCTCCACTTT. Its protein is CASARGGNSDSPLHF.